This TCR beta chain was identified during a study of CD8 T cells in ankylosing spondylitis. Study-wide results and caveats: A motif of several highly homologous TCR beta variants was seen as apparently characteristic of ankylosing spondylitis blood.

From germline, CDR1 is DFQATT and CDR2 SNEGSKA (reference sequence). CDR3 length equals 16 residues. V was trimmed by 0 bases and J by 3 bases, leaving 15 bases between them. This clonotype has more than one count but fewer than ten. Its antigen is unknown. Making the TCR beta libraries involved quantitative 5'-RACE with molecular barcodes. TCRdb analysed the 5' RACE reads with MiXCR anew, one entry per CDR3 protein. The table lists about 90,000 distinct CDR3 sequences, just under 9% of them singletons, with over 25% in the top ten. This receptor was identified in a male donor with ankylosing spondylitis. The sample consisted of blood, either unsorted or a sorted T cell fraction (not recorded which). The rearrangement uses TRBV20-1 and TRBJ2-1; a possible D gene is TRBD2 (5 bases). The CDR3 is CSARERRTQGYNEQFF. CDR3 nucleotides: TGCAGTGCTAGAGAGAGGAGGACCCAAGGCTACAATGAGCAGTTCTTC.